The clone carrying this T cell receptor (beta chain) was recorded at least ten times. Its antigen is unknown. This sample's time point: technical triplicate 3. V lost 8 bases, J lost 3 bases, and 5 bases stayed unmatched. The CDR3 sequence is 15 residues long. Per the germline V gene, CDR1 is SNHLY and CDR2 is FYNNEI. The data are from a study of neurological immune-mediated disorders. Overall study findings and caveats: The absence of any CDR3 amino acid sequence shared by expanded clones across subjects suggests that repertoires were private in all groups.

The cDNA came from 5'RACE with 10-nucleotide random UMIs. Every sequencing run gave over 200 million TCR-beta sequences, taken from 15-18 subjects. TCRdb passed the 5' RACE reads through MiXCR, listing each CDR3 protein once. The sample records about 45,000 distinct CDR3 sequences, about a fifth being singletons. V and J are TRBV2 and TRBJ2-2, with 11 bases identical to TRBD2. The sequencing sample was made of PBMCs. This TCR came from a man aged 60 to 69 with HTLV-1-associated myelopathy (HAM/TSP). Written as DNA, the CDR3 is TGTGCCAGCTCCGGGACTAGCGGTGACACCGGGGAGCTGTTTTTT. It yields the protein CASSGTSGDTGELFF.